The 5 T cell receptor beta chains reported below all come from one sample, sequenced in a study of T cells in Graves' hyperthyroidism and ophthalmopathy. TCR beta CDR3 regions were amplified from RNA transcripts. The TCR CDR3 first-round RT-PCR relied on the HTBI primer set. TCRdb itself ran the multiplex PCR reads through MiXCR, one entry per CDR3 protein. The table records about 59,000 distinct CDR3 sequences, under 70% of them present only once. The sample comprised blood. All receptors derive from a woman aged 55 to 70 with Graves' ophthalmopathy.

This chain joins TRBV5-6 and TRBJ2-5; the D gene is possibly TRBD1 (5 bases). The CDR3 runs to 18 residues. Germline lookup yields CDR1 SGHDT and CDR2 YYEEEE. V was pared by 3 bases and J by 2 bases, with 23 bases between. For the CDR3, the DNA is TGTGCCAGCAGCTCCAGGGTTTACAAGGTCGTCCGGCAAGAGACCCAGTACTTC. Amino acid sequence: CASSSRVYKVVRQETQYF. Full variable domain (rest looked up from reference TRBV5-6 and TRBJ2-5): DAGVTQSPTHLIKTRGQQVTLRCSPKSGHDTVSWYQQALGQGPQFIFQYYEEEERQRGNFPDRFSGHQFPNYSSELNVNALLLGDSALYLCASSSRVYKVVRQETQYFGPGTRLLVL.

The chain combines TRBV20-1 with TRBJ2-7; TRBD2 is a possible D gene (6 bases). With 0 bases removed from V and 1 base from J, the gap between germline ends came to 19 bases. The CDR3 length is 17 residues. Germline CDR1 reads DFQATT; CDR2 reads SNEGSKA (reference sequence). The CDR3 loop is CSARDLQRVMGSYEQYF. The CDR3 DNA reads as TGCAGTGCTAGAGACCTACAGCGGGTAATGGGGTCCTACGAGCAGTACTTC.

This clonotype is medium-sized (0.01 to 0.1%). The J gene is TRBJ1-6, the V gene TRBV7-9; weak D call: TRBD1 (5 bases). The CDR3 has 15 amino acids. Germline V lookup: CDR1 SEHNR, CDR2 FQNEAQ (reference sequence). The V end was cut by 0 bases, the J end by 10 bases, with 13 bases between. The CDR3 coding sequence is TGTGCCAGCAGCTTAGCTACGGGGACGAGCTCACCCCTCCACTTT. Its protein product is CASSLATGTSSPLHF.

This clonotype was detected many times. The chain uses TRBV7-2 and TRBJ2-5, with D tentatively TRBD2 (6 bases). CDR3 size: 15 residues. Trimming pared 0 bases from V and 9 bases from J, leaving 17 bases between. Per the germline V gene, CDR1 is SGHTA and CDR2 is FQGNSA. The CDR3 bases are TGTGCCAGCAGCTTAGCCCCTGGGCGGGGTGGGGCCCAGTACTTC. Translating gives CASSLAPGRGGAQYF.

In DNA form, the CDR3 reads TGCAGTGCTAGCAAACCGGGACAGCAAGAGACCCAGTACTTC. It codes for CSASKPGQQETQYF. This chain joins TRBV20-1 and TRBJ2-5, with 7 bases lining up with TRBD1. The CDR3 loop spans 14 amino acids. Trimming at V came to 3 bases and at J to 2 bases, leaving 6 bases not matched to a gene. The germline gives CDR1 DFQATT, CDR2 SNEGSKA (reference sequence).